Sequencing of this T cell receptor (beta chain) was carried out in a study of blood T cells in healthy people across ages (dated by TCRdb to between 2014 and 2017). Background for the entire study: Template switching captured roughly one uniquely barcoded TCR beta cDNA molecule per two T cells in model experiments. Age-related changes in TCR beta repertoire diversity were measured in the study by deep sequencing normalized with unique cDNA molecular identifiers. Four age groups were formed from the donors: young (average about 17 years), middle-aged (approximately 40), aged (around 68) and long-lived (around 82). To avoid experimental bias, donors of different ages were randomly spread across the sequencing lanes. Using the same blood draw, the study looked at two additional independent replicas of 1 million unique cDNA reads for two donors, one aged 18 to 30 and the other aged 80 or older.

The junction shows trimming of 8 bases on V and 1 base on J, plus 17 bases between the germline ends. From the germline V gene, CDR1 is SGHTA and CDR2 is FQGNSA. Counted from cysteine to phenylalanine, this CDR3 has 16 amino acids. Only CDR3 DNA remains: 48 bases, in frame from the first base. Donors were a few dozen systemically healthy Caucasian individuals from Russia aged roughly 6 to 95 years. About 9.6 milliliters of peripheral blood were collected from each donor into EDTA-treated Vacutainer tubes. Ficoll-Paque density-gradient centrifugation was used to isolate PBMCs, with at least 6.5 million per sample. Total RNA, at least 6 micrograms per sample, was extracted from PBMCs with Trizol reagent. The percentages of naive CD45RAhigh/CD27high T cells were determined by flow cytometry on a PBMC aliquot from every donor. As for this clonotype: It lacks a known antigen. The sample holds no much larger clone one base away, and base qualities are not on file.

Overall study outcomes, separate from this receptor: Since profiling was done on bulk unsorted PBMCs, naive and antigen-experienced compartments could not be conclusively compared. As age increased, observed TCR beta diversity per million T cells dropped in a roughly linear way, and a significant reduction was already evident by age 40. Estimates of total diversity based on one million sequenced T cells were considered lower bounds and underestimates. The percentage of naive T cells measured by flow cytometry correlated strongly with observed TCR beta diversity. Compared with the aged group, more naive CD4+ T cells, fewer expanded clones and increased TCR diversity were shown by the long-lived group, suggesting age selection. Because the CMV infection status of the donors was unknown, age-related changes in expanded clonotypes may potentially have been confounded.

Library creation used 5' RACE. The listed sequencing device is Illumina HiSeq 2500. A second roughly 6 to 12 cycle PCR used a sample-barcoded 5' primer and a J-beta primer mix. Each TCR beta cDNA molecule received a unique molecular identifier from a template-switch 5' adaptor carrying 12 random nucleotides. At least 3 million CDR3-containing paired-end reads were obtained from each sample. First-strand cDNA synthesis was performed from all RNA using the Mint cDNA synthesis kit, with priming by a TRBC-specific oligonucleotide. After uracil-DNA glycosylase treatment, a first 18-cycle PCR used universal primers M1SS and BC2_uni_R on all cDNA. The study's processing was this. Normalization of each sample was performed by random selection of 1 million high-quality reads, each carrying a distinct molecular identifier. Instead of being binned into consensus sequences, reads that shared molecular identifiers were thrown out. CDR3 identification, clonotype clustering and error correction used MiTCR with a Q25 quality threshold and the strictest error-elimination algorithm. A nonparametric unseen species model with Euler transformation was used to estimate a lower bound on total TCR beta diversity. TCRdb passed the public sequencing reads through fastp at Q25 and MiXCR, retaining productive beta sequences. Each entry is one CDR3 protein sequence, shown with its most common DNA and genes. None of the V and J calls come from the authors' own analysis; TCRdb made them. This sample comprises 1.5 million to 2 million distinct CDR3 sequences, 28% of them detected only once. The ten largest account for 7% to 9% of the sample.

The TCR originated in a woman in her thirties in good health. The chain was built from TRBV7-2 and TRBJ2-2; the D gene cannot be resolved reliably. The sequenced sample was blood. The DNA is TGTGCCAGCCCCCTTCATGGGTACGGGAACACCGGGGAGCTGTTTTTT. Protein translation: CASPLHGYGNTGELFF.